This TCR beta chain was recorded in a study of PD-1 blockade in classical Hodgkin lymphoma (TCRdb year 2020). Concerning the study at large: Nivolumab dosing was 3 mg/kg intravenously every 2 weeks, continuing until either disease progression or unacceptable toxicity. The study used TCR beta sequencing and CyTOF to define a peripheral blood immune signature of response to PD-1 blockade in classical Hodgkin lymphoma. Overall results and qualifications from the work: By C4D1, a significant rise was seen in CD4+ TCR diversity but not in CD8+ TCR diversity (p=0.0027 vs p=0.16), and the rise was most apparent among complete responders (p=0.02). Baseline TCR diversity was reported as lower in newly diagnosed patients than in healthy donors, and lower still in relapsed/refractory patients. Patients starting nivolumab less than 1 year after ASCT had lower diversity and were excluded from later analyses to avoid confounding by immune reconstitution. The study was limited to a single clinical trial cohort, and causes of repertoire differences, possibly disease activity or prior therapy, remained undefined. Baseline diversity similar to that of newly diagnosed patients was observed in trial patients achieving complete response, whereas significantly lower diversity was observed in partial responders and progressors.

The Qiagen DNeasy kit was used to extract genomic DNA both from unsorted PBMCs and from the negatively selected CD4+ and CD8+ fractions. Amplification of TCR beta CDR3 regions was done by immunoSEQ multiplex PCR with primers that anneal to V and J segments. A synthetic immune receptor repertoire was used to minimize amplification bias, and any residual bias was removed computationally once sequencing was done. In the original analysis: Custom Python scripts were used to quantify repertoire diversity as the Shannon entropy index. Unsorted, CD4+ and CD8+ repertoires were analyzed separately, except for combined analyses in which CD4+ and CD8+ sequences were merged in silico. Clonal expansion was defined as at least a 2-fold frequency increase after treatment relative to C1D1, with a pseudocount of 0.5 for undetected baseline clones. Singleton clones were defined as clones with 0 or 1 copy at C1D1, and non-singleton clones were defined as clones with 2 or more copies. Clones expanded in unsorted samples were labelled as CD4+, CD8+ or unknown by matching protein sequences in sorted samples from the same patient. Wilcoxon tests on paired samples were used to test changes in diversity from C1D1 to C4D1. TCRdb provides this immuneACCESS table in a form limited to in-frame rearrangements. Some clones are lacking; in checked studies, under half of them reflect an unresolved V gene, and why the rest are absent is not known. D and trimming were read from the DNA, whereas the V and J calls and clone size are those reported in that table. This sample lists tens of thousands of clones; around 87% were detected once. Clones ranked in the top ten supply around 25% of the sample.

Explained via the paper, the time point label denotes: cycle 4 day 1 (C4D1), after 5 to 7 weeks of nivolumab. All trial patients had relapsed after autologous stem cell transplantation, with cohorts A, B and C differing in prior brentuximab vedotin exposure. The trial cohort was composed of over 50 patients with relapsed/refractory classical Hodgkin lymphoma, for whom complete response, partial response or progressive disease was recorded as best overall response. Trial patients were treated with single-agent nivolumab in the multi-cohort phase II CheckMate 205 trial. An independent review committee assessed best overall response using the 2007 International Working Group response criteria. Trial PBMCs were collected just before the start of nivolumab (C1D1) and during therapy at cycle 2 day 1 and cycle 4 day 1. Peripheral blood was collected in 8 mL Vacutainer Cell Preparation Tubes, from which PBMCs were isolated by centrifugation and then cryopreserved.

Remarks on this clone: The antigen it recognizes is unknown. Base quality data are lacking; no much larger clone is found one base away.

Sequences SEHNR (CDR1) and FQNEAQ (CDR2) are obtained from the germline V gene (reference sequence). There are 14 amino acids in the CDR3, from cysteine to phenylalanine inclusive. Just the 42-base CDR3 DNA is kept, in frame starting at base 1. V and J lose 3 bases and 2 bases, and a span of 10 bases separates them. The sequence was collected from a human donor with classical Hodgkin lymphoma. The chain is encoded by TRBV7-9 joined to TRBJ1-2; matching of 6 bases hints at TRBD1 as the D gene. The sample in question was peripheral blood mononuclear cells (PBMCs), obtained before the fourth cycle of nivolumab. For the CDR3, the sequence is CASSLGGLNYGYTF. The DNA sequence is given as TGTGCCAGCAGCTTGGGGGGCTTAAACTATGGCTACACCTTC.